These 21 T cell receptor beta chains were sequenced from one sample in a study of control samples from healthy donors and cancer patients. Clones were read by immunoSEQ multiplex PCR, and TCRdb kept only the in-frame ones, dropping some. Of 100,000 to 120,000 clones in the sample, around nine tenths were seen once. Sequenced: PBMCs. The receptors originated from a woman aged 60 to 75 with lung cancer.

This chain connects TRBV3-1 (or the pseudogene TRBV3-2) to TRBJ1-2; D is unresolved. Germline assignment: CDR1 LGHDT and CDR2 YNNKEL (reference sequence). The V end lost 1 base, the J end lost 4 bases, and 7 bases lay between the germline ends. The CDR3 is made up of 13 amino acids. This CDR3 is CASSQGQTYGYTF. The CDR3 DNA follows: TGTGCCAGCAGCCAAGGTCAGACCTATGGCTACACCTTC.

This clone appeared a few times. The V call is TRBV27, the J call TRBJ2-1; 8 bases fit TRBD2. The trim removed 0 bases at V and 7 bases at J, leaving 8 bases unmatched. The CDR3 sequence is 16 residues long. Germline CDR1 is MNHEY and CDR2 is SMNVEV (reference sequence). Here the CDR3 reads CASSLSIGRAPNEQFF. CDR3 bases: TGTGCCAGCAGTTTATCGATCGGGAGGGCCCCTAATGAGCAGTTCTTC.

The rearrangement links TRBV2 to TRBJ2-5; no reliable D call. CDR1 and CDR2 from the germline V gene are SNHLY and FYNNEI. This CDR3 comprises 12 residues. V was clipped by 9 bases and J by 2 bases, with 10 bases between them. The CDR3 reads CASTQQQETQYF. The CDR3, as DNA: TGTGCCAGTACACAGCAGCAAGAGACCCAGTACTTC.

The chain has TRBV6-1 and TRBJ2-7; TRBD2 might be the D (5 bases). The V and J ends lost 1 base and 5 bases respectively, with 12 bases between them. The CDR3 covers 14 residues. Germline CDR1 reads MNHNS; CDR2 reads SASEGT. The CDR3 DNA sequence: TGTGCCAGCAGTGAAGGGCTAGCAAGCGACGAGCAGTACTTC. It encodes CASSEGLASDEQYF.

This chain joins TRBV14 and TRBJ1-1; no definite D call. The CDR3 totals 14 residues. The germline V gene has CDR1 SGHDN and CDR2 FVKESK. The V end lost 0 bases, the J end lost 0 bases, and 5 bases lay between the germline ends. CDR3 sequence (DNA): TGTGCCAGCAGCCAAGATTACCTGAACACTGAAGCTTTCTTT. Protein product: CASSQDYLNTEAFF.

A few counts support this clone. V is TRBV4-1 and J is TRBJ1-2; tentative D call: TRBD1 (6 bases). Trimming removed 2 bases from V and 1 base from J, with 14 bases in between. The germline V gene has CDR1 MGHRA and CDR2 YSYEKL. The CDR3 covers 16 residues. The CDR3 region has the DNA TGCGCCAGCAGCCAATGGACAGTGACAATTAACTATGGCTACACCTTC. Amino acids: CASSQWTVTINYGYTF.

The rearrangement uses TRBV14 and TRBJ2-3; unclear D gene. CDR3 length: 12 residues. V was trimmed by 6 bases and J by 9 bases, leaving 13 bases between them. Germline V lookup: CDR1 SGHDN, CDR2 FVKESK. CDR3 protein: CASSSSRETQYF. CDR3 nucleotide sequence: TGTGCCAGCAGTTCCAGTAGAGAGACGCAGTATTTT.

The chain couples TRBV6-2 or TRBV6-3 to TRBJ1-1; 7 bases match TRBD1. Per germline, CDR1 MNHEY and CDR2 SVGEGT. This CDR3 is built from 13 residues. V shed 5 bases, J shed 11 bases, and the junction held 11 bases outside the gene matches. The CDR3 nucleotides read TGTGCCAGCAGTCAAACACAGGGGACCTTGGCTTTCTTT. It yields the protein CASSQTQGTLAFF.

The chain employs TRBV29-1 and TRBJ2-5; D is undetermined. The CDR3 extends over 12 amino acids. The V and J ends lost 3 bases and 6 bases respectively, with 11 bases between them. Germline CDR1 is SQVTM and CDR2 is ANQGSEA. CDR3 sequence: CSVEVLRKTQYF. The CDR3 DNA reads as TGCAGCGTTGAGGTCCTAAGGAAGACCCAGTACTTC.

This chain links TRBV5-4 with TRBJ2-5; 12 bases fit TRBD2. CDR1 and CDR2 from the germline V gene are SGHNT and YYREEE (reference sequence). The CDR3 covers 15 residues. Trimming at V came to 3 bases and at J to 5 bases, leaving 5 bases not matched to a gene. The CDR3 nucleotides are TGTGCCAGCAGCTCCAGACTAGCGGGGGATGAGACCCAGTACTTC. It is translated as CASSSRLAGDETQYF.

The chain recombines TRBV6-2 or TRBV6-3 with TRBJ2-1, with TRBD2 identical over 7 bases. Losses at the gene ends were 5 bases for V and 12 bases for J; bases not matched to a gene: 7. This CDR3 has 12 amino acids. Germline loops: CDR1 MNHEY, CDR2 SVGEGT. The CDR3 is CASSPPQRGQFF. DNA for the CDR3: TGTGCCAGCAGTCCCCCCCAGCGGGGGCAGTTCTTC.

This clone was seen a single time. V is TRBV5-1 and J is TRBJ2-3; D remains unclear. This CDR3 is 13 amino acids long. Trimming left V 0 bases short and J 9 bases short, with 11 bases between. Germline loops: CDR1 SGHRS, CDR2 YFSETQ. In nucleotides, the CDR3 is TGCGCCAGCAGCTTGGTCAGCGACGGAACGCAGTATTTT. Translating gives CASSLVSDGTQYF.

This clone was counted a single time. The J gene is TRBJ1-6, the V gene TRBV25-1, with a tentative D call TRBD1 (6 bases). The germline V gene has CDR1 MGHDK and CDR2 SYGVNS. The CDR3 is 18 residues long. V lost 3 bases to trimming and J lost 0 bases, with 15 bases between them. CDR3 sequence reads: CASSDMRGESSYNSPLHF. Here the CDR3 DNA reads TGTGCCAGCAGTGATATGAGGGGGGAGAGCTCCTATAATTCACCCCTCCACTTT.

The chain recombines TRBV25-1 with TRBJ2-1; D is unclear. This CDR3 region has 14 residues. CDR1 MGHDK and CDR2 SYGVNS come from the germline V gene. The ends were cut back, 2 bases at V and 6 bases at J, with 11 bases in the middle. The CDR3 sequence: CASSEMGPFNEQFF. The CDR3 DNA sequence: TGTGCCAGCAGTGAAATGGGCCCTTTCAATGAGCAGTTCTTC.

V and J are TRBV9 and TRBJ2-1, with D tentatively TRBD2 (5 bases). This CDR3 region has 14 residues. Germline values: CDR1 SGDLS, CDR2 YYNGEE. Trimming cost V 0 bases and J 8 bases, with 12 bases left between them. The CDR3 here is CASSVEGVSDEQFF. CDR3 DNA sequence: TGTGCCAGCAGCGTAGAGGGAGTCAGCGATGAGCAGTTCTTC.

The chain joins TRBV19 to TRBJ2-1; D gene uncertain. The V end was cut by 1 base, the J end by 2 bases, with 15 bases between. The CDR3 covers 17 residues. The germline V gene encodes CDR1 LNHDA and CDR2 SQIVND (reference sequence). The CDR3 loop reads CASSIGVGDTTYNEQFF. CDR3 sequence (DNA): TGTGCCAGTAGTATAGGAGTTGGCGATACCACCTACAATGAGCAGTTCTTC.

The chain carries TRBV3-1 (or the pseudogene TRBV3-2) and TRBJ2-7; no definite D call. Germline loops: CDR1 LGHDT, CDR2 YNNKEL (reference sequence). V lost 0 bases to trimming and J lost 2 bases, with 11 bases between them. CDR3 length equals 15 residues. CDR3 loop: CASSQDPGVPYEQYF. DNA for the CDR3: TGTGCCAGCAGCCAAGATCCGGGCGTCCCCTACGAGCAGTACTTC.

The rearrangement uses TRBV2 and TRBJ2-3; 10 positions agree with TRBD2. The V segment lost 5 bases and the J segment 1 base; nucleotides outside the gene matches: 6. The CDR3 runs 16 residues. Germline CDR1 reads SNHLY; CDR2 reads FYNNEI. The CDR3 sequence is CASSPTSGARTDTQYF. The CDR3 DNA follows: TGTGCCAGCAGTCCTACTAGCGGGGCCCGCACAGATACGCAGTATTTT.

This chain links TRBV18 with TRBJ2-5; the D gene is possibly TRBD2 (6 bases). Trimming cost V 3 bases and J 5 bases, with 13 bases left between them. Germline CDR1 is KGHSH and CDR2 is LQKENI. CDR3 size: 14 residues. The CDR3 coding sequence is TGTGCCAGCTCACCCGGGACTCCGCCGGAGACCCAGTACTTC. Translation gives CASSPGTPPETQYF.

This rearrangement joins TRBV5-1 to TRBJ2-5; the D is unclear. This CDR3 has 14 residues. Per the germline V gene, CDR1 is SGHRS and CDR2 is YFSETQ. V was shortened by 2 bases and J by 5 bases, with 13 bases between the two germline ends. This CDR3 is CASSLRPGEETQYF. The CDR3 DNA is TGCGCCAGCAGCTTAAGGCCGGGTGAGGAGACCCAGTACTTC.

The chain links TRBV6-2 or TRBV6-3 to TRBJ2-1, with a tentative D call TRBD2 (5 bases). Trimming stripped 4 bases from V and 7 bases from J, with 11 bases between. This CDR3 spans 13 amino acids. Germline V lookup: CDR1 MNHEY, CDR2 SVGEGT. Here the CDR3 reads CASSWPRRNEQFF. DNA of the CDR3: TGTGCCAGCAGTTGGCCCCGGAGGAATGAGCAGTTCTTC.